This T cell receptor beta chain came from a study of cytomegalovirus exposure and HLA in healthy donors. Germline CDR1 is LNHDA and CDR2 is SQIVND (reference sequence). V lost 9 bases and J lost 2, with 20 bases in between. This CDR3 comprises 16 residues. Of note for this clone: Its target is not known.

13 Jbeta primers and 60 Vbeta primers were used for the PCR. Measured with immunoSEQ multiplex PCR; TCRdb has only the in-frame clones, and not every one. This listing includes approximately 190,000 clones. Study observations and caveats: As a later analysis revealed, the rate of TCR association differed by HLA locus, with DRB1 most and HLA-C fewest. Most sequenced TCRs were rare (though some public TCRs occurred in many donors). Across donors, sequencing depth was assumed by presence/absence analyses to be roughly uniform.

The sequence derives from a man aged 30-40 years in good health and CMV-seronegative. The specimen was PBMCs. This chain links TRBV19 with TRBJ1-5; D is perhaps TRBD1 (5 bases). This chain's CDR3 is CASLGGQGYGNQPQHF. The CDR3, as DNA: TGTGCCAGCCTGGGTGGGCAGGGCTATGGCAATCAGCCCCAGCATTTT.